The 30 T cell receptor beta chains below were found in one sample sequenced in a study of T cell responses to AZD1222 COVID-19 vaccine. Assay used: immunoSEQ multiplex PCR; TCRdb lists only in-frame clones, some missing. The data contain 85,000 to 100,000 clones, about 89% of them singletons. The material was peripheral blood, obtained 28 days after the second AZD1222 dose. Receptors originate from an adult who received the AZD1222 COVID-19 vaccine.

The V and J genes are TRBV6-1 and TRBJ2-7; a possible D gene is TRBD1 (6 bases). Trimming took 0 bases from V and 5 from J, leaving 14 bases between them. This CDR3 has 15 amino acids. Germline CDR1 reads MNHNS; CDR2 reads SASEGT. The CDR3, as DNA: TGTGCCAGCAGTGAAGCGCTAACAGGGTCCAACGAGCAGTACTTC. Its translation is CASSEALTGSNEQYF.

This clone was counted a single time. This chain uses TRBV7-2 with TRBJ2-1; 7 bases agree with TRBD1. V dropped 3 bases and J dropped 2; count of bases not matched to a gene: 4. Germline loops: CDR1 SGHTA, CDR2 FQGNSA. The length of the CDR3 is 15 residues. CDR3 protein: CASSFGTATYNEQFF. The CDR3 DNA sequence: TGTGCCAGCAGCTTCGGGACAGCGACCTACAATGAGCAGTTCTTC.

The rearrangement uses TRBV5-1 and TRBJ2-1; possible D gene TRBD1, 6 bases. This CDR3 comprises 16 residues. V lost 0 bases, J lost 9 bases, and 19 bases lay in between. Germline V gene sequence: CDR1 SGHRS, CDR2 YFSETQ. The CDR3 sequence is CASSLGQIGLTGEQFF. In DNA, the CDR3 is TGCGCCAGCAGCTTGGGGCAAATAGGCCTGACAGGTGAGCAGTTCTTC.

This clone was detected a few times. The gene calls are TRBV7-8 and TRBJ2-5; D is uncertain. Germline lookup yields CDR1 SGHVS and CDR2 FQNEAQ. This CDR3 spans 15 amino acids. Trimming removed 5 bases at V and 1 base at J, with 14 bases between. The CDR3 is CASSPYRRAQETQYF. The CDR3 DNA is TGTGCCAGCAGCCCGTACCGACGGGCCCAAGAGACCCAGTACTTC.

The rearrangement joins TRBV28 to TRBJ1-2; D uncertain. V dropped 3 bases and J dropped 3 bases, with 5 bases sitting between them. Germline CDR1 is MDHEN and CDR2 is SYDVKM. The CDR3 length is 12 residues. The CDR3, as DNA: TGTGCCAGCAGTTTTTCGGACTATGGCTACACCTTC. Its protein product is CASSFSDYGYTF.

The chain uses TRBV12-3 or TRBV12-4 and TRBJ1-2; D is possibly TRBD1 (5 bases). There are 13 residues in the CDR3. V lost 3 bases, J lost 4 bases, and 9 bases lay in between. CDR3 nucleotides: TGTGCCAGCAGTTTTCGGGGCACCTATGGCTACACCTTC. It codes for CASSFRGTYGYTF.

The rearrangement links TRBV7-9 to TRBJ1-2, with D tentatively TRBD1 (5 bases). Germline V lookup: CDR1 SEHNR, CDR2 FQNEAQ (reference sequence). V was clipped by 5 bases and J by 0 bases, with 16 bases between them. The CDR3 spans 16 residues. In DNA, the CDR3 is TGTGCCAGCAGCCAAGGAGGGGTCCTTGCTAACTATGGCTACACCTTC. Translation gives CASSQGGVLANYGYTF.

The CDR3, as DNA: TGTGCCAGCAGCCGAAGACAGGGGTCTAATGAAAAACTGTTTTTT. This encodes CASSRRQGSNEKLFF. The rearrangement uses TRBV6-2 or TRBV6-3 and TRBJ1-4, with 8 bases fitting TRBD1. The CDR3 runs to 15 residues. The V gene end was trimmed by 6 bases and the J gene end by 3 bases; junction bases not matched to a gene: 6. From germline, CDR1 is MNHEY and CDR2 SVGEGT.

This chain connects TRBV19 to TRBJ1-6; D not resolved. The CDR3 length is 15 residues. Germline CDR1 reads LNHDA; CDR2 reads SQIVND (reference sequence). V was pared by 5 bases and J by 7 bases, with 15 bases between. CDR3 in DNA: TGTGCCAGTAGTGGAGCCCAAGTTCGGAATTCACCCCTCCACTTT. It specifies CASSGAQVRNSPLHF.

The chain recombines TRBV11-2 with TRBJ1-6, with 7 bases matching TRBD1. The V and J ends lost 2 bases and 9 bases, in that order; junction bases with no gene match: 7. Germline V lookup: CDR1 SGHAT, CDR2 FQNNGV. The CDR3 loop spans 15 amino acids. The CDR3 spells CASSLYEGASSPLHF. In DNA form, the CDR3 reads TGTGCCAGCAGCTTATACGAGGGGGCCTCTTCACCCCTCCACTTT.

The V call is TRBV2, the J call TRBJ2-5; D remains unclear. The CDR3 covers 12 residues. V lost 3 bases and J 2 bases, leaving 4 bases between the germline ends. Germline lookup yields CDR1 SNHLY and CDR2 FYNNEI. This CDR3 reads CASSDSQETQYF. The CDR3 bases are TGTGCCAGCAGTGATTCTCAAGAGACCCAGTACTTC. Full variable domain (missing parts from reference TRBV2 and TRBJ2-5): EPEVTQTPSHQVTQMGQEVILRCVPISNHLYFYWYRQILGQKVEFLVSFYNNEISEKSEIFDDQFSVERPDGSNFTLKIRSTKLEDSAMYFCASSDSQETQYFGPGTRLLVL.

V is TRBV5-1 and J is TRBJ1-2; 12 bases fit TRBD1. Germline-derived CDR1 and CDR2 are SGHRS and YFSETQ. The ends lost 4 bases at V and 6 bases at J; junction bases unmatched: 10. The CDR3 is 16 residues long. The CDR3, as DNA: TGCGCCAGCAGCCTTGTCCCGGGACAGGGGGCTAATGGCTACACCTTC. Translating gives CASSLVPGQGANGYTF. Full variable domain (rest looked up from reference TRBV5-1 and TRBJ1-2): KAGVTQTPRYLIKTRGQQVTLSCSPISGHRSVSWYQQTPGQGLQFLFEYFSETQRNKGNFPGRFSGRQFSNSRSEMNVSTLELGDSALYLCASSLVPGQGANGYTFGSGTRLTVV.

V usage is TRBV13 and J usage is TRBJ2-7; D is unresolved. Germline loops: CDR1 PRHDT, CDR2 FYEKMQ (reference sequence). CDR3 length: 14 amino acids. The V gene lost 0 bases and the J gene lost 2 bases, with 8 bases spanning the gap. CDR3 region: CASSLGRATYEQYF. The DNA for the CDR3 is TGTGCCAGCAGCTTAGGCCGGGCCACCTACGAGCAGTACTTC.

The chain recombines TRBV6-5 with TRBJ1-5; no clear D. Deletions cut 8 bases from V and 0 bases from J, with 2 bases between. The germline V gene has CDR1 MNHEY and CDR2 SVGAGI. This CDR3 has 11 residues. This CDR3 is CASYSNQPQHF. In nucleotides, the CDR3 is TGTGCCAGCTATAGCAATCAGCCCCAGCATTTT.

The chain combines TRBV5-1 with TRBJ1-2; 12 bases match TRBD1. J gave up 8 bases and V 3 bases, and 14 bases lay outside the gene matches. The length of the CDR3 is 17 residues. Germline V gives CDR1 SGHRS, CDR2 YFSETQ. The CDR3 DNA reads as TGCGCCAGCAGCTCCGTTCCTCCGGGACAGGGGGCAGAGGGCTACACCTTC. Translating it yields CASSSVPPGQGAEGYTF.

CDR3 in DNA: TGTGCCACCAGCAGAGTAAGGGCGGCGAACACTGAAGCTTTCTTT. It codes for CATSRVRAANTEAFF. The rearrangement links TRBV15 to TRBJ1-1, with D unresolved. Germline V CDR1 and CDR2: LNHNV, YYDKDF (reference sequence). The CDR3 runs 15 residues. Trimming pared 1 base from V and 1 base from J, leaving 10 bases between.

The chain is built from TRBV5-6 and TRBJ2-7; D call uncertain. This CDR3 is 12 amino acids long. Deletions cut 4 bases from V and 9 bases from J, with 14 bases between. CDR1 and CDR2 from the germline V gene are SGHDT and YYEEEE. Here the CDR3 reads CASSLDKVVQYF. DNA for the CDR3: TGTGCCAGCAGCCTCGACAAAGTGGTGCAGTACTTC. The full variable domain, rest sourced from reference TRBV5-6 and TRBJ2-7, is DAGVTQSPTHLIKTRGQQVTLRCSPKSGHDTVSWYQQALGQGPQFIFQYYEEEERQRGNFPDRFSGHQFPNYSSELNVNALLLGDSALYLCASSLDKVVQYFGPGTRLTVT.

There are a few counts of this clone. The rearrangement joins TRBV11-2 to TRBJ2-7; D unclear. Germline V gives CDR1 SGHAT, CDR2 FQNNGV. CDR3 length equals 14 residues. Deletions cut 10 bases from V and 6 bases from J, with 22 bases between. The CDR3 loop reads CATSSFEALGEQYF. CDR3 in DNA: TGTGCCACTTCAAGCTTCGAAGCACTCGGCGAGCAGTACTTC.

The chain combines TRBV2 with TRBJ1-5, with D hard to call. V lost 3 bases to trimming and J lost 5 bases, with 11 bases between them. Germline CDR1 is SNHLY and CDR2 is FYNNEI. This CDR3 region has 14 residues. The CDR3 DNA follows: TGTGCCAGCAGTGATCGGTCTGCGGATCAGCCCCAGCATTTT. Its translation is CASSDRSADQPQHF.

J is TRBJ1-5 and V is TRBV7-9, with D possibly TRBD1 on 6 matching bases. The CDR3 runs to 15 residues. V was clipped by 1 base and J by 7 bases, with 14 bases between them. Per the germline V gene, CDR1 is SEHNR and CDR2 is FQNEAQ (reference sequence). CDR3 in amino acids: CASSLGGGRGQPQHF. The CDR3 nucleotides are TGTGCCAGCAGCTTAGGTGGGGGTAGGGGGCAGCCCCAGCATTTT.

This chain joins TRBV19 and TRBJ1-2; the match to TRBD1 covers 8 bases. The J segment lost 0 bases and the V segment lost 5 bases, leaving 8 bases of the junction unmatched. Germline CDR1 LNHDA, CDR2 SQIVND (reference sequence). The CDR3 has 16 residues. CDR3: CASSGSGTGTNYGYTF. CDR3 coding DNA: TGTGCCAGTAGTGGGTCCGGGACAGGAACTAACTATGGCTACACCTTC.

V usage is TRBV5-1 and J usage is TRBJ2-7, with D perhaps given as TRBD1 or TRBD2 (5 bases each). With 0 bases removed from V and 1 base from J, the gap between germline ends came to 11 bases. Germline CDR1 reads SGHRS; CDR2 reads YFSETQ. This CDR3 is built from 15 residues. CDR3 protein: CASSLGDRRSYEQYF. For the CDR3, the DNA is TGCGCCAGCAGCTTGGGGGACCGACGATCCTACGAGCAGTACTTC.

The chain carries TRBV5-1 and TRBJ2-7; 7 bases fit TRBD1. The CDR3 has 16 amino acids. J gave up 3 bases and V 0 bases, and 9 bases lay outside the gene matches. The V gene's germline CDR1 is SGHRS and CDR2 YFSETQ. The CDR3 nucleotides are TGCGCCAGCAGCTTGGGGTCAGGGGGTAGTAGCTACGAGCAGTACTTC. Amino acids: CASSLGSGGSSYEQYF.

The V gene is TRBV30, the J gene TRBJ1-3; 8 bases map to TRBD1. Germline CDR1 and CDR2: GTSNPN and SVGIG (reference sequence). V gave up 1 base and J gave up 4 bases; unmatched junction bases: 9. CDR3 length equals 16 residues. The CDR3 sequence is CAWSGSGTGAGNTIYF. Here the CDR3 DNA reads TGTGCCTGGAGTGGTTCCGGGACAGGAGCGGGAAACACCATATATTTT.

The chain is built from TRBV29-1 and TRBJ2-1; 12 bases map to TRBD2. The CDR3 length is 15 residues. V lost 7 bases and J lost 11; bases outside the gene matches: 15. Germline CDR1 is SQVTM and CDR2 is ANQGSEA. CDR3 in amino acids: CSASGLAGRTMKQFF. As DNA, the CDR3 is TGCAGCGCCTCCGGACTAGCGGGGAGAACAATGAAGCAGTTCTTC.

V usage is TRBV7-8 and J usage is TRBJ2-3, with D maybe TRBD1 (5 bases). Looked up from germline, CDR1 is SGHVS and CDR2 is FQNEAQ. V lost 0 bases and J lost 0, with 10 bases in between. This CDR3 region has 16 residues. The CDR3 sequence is CASSLALQGSTDTQYF. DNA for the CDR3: TGTGCCAGCAGCTTAGCGCTGCAGGGAAGCACAGATACGCAGTATTTT.

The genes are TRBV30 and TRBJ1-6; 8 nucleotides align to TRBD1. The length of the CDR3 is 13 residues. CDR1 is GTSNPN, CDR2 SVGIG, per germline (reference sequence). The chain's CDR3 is CAWAGQGNSPLHF. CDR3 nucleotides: TGTGCTTGGGCCGGACAGGGAAATTCACCCCTCCACTTT. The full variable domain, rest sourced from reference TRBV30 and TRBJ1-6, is SQTIHQWPATLVQPVGSPLSLECTVEGTSNPNLYWYRQAAGRGLQLLFYSVGIGQISSEVPQNLSASRPQDRQFILSSKKLLLSDSGFYLCAWAGQGNSPLHFGNGTRLTVT.

Here the CDR3 DNA reads TGTGCCAGCAGCTTGAATAGGGGGAACACTGAAGCTTTCTTT. Translated, it gives CASSLNRGNTEAFF. The chain combines TRBV5-4 with TRBJ1-1; D possibly corresponds to TRBD1 (5 bases). The CDR3 has 14 residues. Trimming stripped 1 base from V and 1 base from J, with 8 bases between. Germline V gene lookup returns CDR1 SGHNT and CDR2 YYREEE (reference sequence).

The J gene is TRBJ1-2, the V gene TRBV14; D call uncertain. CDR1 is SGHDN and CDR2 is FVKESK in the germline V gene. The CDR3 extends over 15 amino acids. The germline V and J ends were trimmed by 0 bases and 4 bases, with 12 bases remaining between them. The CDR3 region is CASSQDVSGFYGYTF. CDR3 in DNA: TGTGCCAGCAGCCAAGATGTCTCGGGGTTCTATGGCTACACCTTC.

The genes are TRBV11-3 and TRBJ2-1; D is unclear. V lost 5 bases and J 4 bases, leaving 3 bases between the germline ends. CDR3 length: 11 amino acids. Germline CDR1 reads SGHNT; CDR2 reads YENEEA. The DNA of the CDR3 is TGTGCCAGCAGCGAATACAATGAGCAGTTCTTC. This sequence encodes CASSEYNEQFF.